What follows are 22 T cell receptor beta chains derived from one specimen sequenced in a study of blood T cell repertoires in COVID-19. The data were produced by immunoSEQ multiplex PCR, yet TCRdb's version contains in-frame clones alone and is incomplete. The sample shows fewer than 50,000 clones, around 85% of them seen only once. Sequencing was done on a sample of peripheral blood. Receptors were obtained from a man in his forties or fifties with active COVID-19.

The gene calls are TRBV7-8 and TRBJ2-1; 9 bases align to TRBD2. In germline, CDR1 is SGHVS, CDR2 FQNEAQ. The V segment lost 1 base and the J segment 0 bases; nucleotides outside the gene matches: 4. The CDR3 totals 17 residues. In DNA form, the CDR3 reads TGTGCCAGCAGCTTAGGAGCGGGGGGAAGCTCCTACAATGAGCAGTTCTTC. As protein: CASSLGAGGSSYNEQFF.

The V gene is TRBV5-4, the J gene TRBJ1-2, with D unresolved. This CDR3 has 14 residues. The V end was cut by 2 bases, the J end by 1 base, with 9 bases between. Germline CDR1 SGHNT, CDR2 YYREEE (reference sequence). CDR3 region: CASSLSRINYGYTF. In DNA, the CDR3 is TGTGCCAGCAGCTTAAGCAGGATTAACTATGGCTACACCTTC.

V gene TRBV27 combines with J gene TRBJ2-1; TRBD2 aligns across 13 bases. V gave up 5 bases and J gave up 8 bases; unmatched junction bases: 6. Germline CDR1 MNHEY, CDR2 SMNVEV (reference sequence). The CDR3 runs 15 residues. Here the CDR3 DNA reads TGTGCCAGCAGTCCGCGACTAGCGGGGGGCCATGAGCAGTTCTTC. This encodes CASSPRLAGGHEQFF.

This clone was recorded a few times. The chain uses TRBV4-1 and TRBJ1-2; D uncertain. Trimming cost V 0 bases and J 6 bases, with 8 bases left between them. Germline CDR1 and CDR2: MGHRA and YSYEKL. CDR3 length equals 13 residues. The CDR3 spells CASSQDPGNGYTF. Written as DNA, the CDR3 is TGCGCCAGCAGCCAAGATCCGGGGAATGGCTACACCTTC.

The CDR3 region has the DNA TGTGCCAGCAGTGACTTCGACAGGAACACTGAAGCTTTCTTT. Protein sequence: CASSDFDRNTEAFF. The chain has TRBV2 and TRBJ1-1, with D maybe TRBD1 (5 bases). V dropped 3 bases and J dropped 1 base, with 9 bases sitting between them. Germline CDR1 reads SNHLY; CDR2 reads FYNNEI. This CDR3 is built from 14 residues. Combining the CDR3 with reference TRBV2 and TRBJ1-1 gives the whole variable domain EPEVTQTPSHQVTQMGQEVILRCVPISNHLYFYWYRQILGQKVEFLVSFYNNEISEKSEIFDDQFSVERPDGSNFTLKIRSTKLEDSAMYFCASSDFDRNTEAFFGQGTRLTVV.

This clone has just a few counts. The chain has TRBV7-9 and TRBJ1-5; D unclear. From germline, CDR1 is SEHNR and CDR2 FQNEAQ (reference sequence). V lost 6 bases and J 5 bases, leaving 11 bases between the germline ends. The CDR3 is 13 residues long. The CDR3 loop is CASSFSEDQPQHF. The CDR3 DNA reads as TGTGCCAGCAGTTTTTCAGAGGATCAGCCCCAGCATTTT.

This sequence joins TRBV5-1 and TRBJ1-1; D gene ambiguous. CDR3 length: 14 residues. CDR1 is SGHRS, CDR2 YFSETQ, per germline. Between the trimmed V and J ends, which lost 4 bases and 5 bases, there was a span of 15 bases. The CDR3 sequence is CASSAYTRGTEAFF. CDR3 coding DNA: TGCGCCAGCAGCGCGTATACACGAGGGACTGAAGCTTTCTTT.

This chain links TRBV7-8 with TRBJ2-3, with a weak D call TRBD1 (5 bases). Germline CDR1 SGHVS, CDR2 FQNEAQ. The CDR3 is 20 residues long. V was pared by 0 bases and J by 3 bases, with 25 bases between. The CDR3 nucleotides read TGTGCCAGCAGCTTAGCGAGTTGGCAGGGTGACGTTTATGGGACAGATACGCAGTATTTT. The encoded protein is CASSLASWQGDVYGTDTQYF.

This rearrangement joins TRBV7-9 to TRBJ1-1, with 7 bases lining up with TRBD1. The CDR3 sequence is 14 residues long. Germline lookup yields CDR1 SEHNR and CDR2 FQNEAQ (reference sequence). V was pared by 2 bases and J by 6 bases, with 6 bases of the junction left unmatched. The CDR3 DNA follows: TGTGCCAGCAGCTTACCGGACAGGACCCCTGAAGCTTTCTTT. This translates into CASSLPDRTPEAFF.

V gene TRBV6-5 combines with J gene TRBJ1-3, with 11 bases lining up with TRBD1. The CDR3 has 16 amino acids. V was pared by 1 base and J by 5 bases, with 4 bases of the junction left unmatched. Germline CDR1 MNHEY, CDR2 SVGAGI. CDR3 region: CASSYLGQGVRNTIYF. CDR3 nucleotides: TGTGCCAGCAGTTACTTGGGACAGGGGGTTAGAAACACCATATATTTT.

The chain recombines TRBV24-1 with TRBJ2-2, with D maybe TRBD2 (7 bases). Germline CDR1 is KGHDR and CDR2 is SFDVKD. Trimming removed 5 bases at V and 7 bases at J, with 19 bases between. The CDR3 has 16 residues. CDR3 DNA: TGTGCCACCAGTGCCGGTTTCCCAGGGGAGGGCGGGGAGCTGTTTTTT. It encodes CATSAGFPGEGGELFF.

This rearrangement joins TRBV19 to TRBJ1-2, with 9 bases lining up with TRBD1. CDR1 LNHDA and CDR2 SQIVND come from the germline V gene (reference sequence). V was pared by 9 bases and J by 8 bases, with 13 bases of the junction left unmatched. CDR3 size: 14 residues. The CDR3, as DNA: TGTGCCAGCTCACAGGGGGCGCGGGAGGAGGGCTACACCTTC. This translates into CASSQGAREEGYTF.

This clone was found a few times. This chain uses TRBV19 with TRBJ1-5; D not resolved. The germline V and J ends were trimmed by 4 bases and 9 bases, with 16 bases remaining between them. CDR1 and CDR2 from the germline V gene are LNHDA and SQIVND (reference sequence). This CDR3 comprises 14 residues. The chain's CDR3 is CASSTGEGRRPQHF. As DNA, the CDR3 is TGTGCCAGTAGTACCGGGGAGGGTCGACGGCCCCAGCATTTT.

V usage is TRBV5-4 and J usage is TRBJ1-5, with TRBD1 as a possible D gene (5 bases). Per the germline V gene, CDR1 is SGHNT and CDR2 is YYREEE (reference sequence). This CDR3 is 14 amino acids long. Trimming shortened V by 4 bases and J by 3 bases, and 11 bases separated the two germline ends. DNA of the CDR3: TGTGCCAGCAGCGCCCAGGGCCCCAATCAGCCCCAGCATTTT. Its translation: CASSAQGPNQPQHF.

The rearrangement uses TRBV7-9 and TRBJ1-2, with D perhaps TRBD1 (5 bases). The CDR3 runs to 15 residues. CDR1 SEHNR and CDR2 FQNEAQ come from the germline V gene (reference sequence). The V end was cut by 3 bases, the J end by 0 bases, with 11 bases between. CDR3 in amino acids: CASSFLGLSNYGYTF. In DNA, the CDR3 is TGTGCCAGCAGCTTTTTGGGACTTTCTAACTATGGCTACACCTTC.

The chain employs TRBV7-2 and TRBJ2-2, with TRBD1 identical over 9 bases. V trimming: 2 bases; J trimming: 0 bases; junction bases outside the gene matches: 1. Germline CDR1 reads SGHTA; CDR2 reads FQGNSA. There are 16 residues in the CDR3. The CDR3 DNA reads as TGTGCCAGCAGCTTACGGACAGGGGCGAACACCGGGGAGCTGTTTTTT. As protein: CASSLRTGANTGELFF. The full variable domain, in which reference TRBV7-2 and TRBJ2-2 provide the parts outside the CDR3, is GAGVSQSPSNKVTEKGKDVELRCDPISGHTALYWYRQSLGQGLEFLIYFQGNSAPDKSGLPSDRFSAERTGGSVSTLTIQRTQQEDSAVYLCASSLRTGANTGELFFGEGSRLTVL.

The chain has TRBV5-1 and TRBJ2-5; D is uncertain. Germline V lookup: CDR1 SGHRS, CDR2 YFSETQ. This CDR3 has 13 amino acids. Deletions cut 0 bases from V and 3 bases from J, with 6 bases between. The CDR3 region has the DNA TGCGCCAGCAGCTTGGACGGTAAAGAGACCCAGTACTTC. This encodes CASSLDGKETQYF.

The chain links TRBV14 to TRBJ2-7; D is unresolved. V lost 0 bases to trimming and J lost 3 bases, with 6 bases between them. The germline CDR1 and CDR2 sequences are SGHDN and FVKESK. The CDR3 runs to 13 residues. The CDR3 protein is CASSQDGVYEQYF. The CDR3 coding sequence is TGTGCCAGCAGCCAAGACGGAGTCTACGAGCAGTACTTC. The variable domain in full, with the rest retrieved from reference TRBV14 and TRBJ2-7, is EAGVTQFPSHSVIEKGQTVTLRCDPISGHDNLYWYRRVMGKEIKFLLHFVKESKQDESGMPNNRFLAERTGGTYSTLKVQPAELEDSGVYFCASSQDGVYEQYFGPGTRLTVT.

The genes are TRBV27 and TRBJ2-1, with 8 bases that match TRBD2. The germline CDR1 and CDR2 sequences are MNHEY and SMNVEV (reference sequence). The CDR3 runs to 16 residues. V shed 3 bases and J 3 bases; nucleotides not matched to a gene: 7. In DNA form, the CDR3 reads TGTGCCAGCAGTTTCGGTAACAGCGGGGGCTACAATGAGCAGTTCTTC. This translates into CASSFGNSGGYNEQFF.

The V call is TRBV4-1, the J call TRBJ1-1, with TRBD1 matching over 8 bases. CDR3 size: 14 residues. Per the germline V gene, CDR1 is MGHRA and CDR2 is YSYEKL. V trimming: 1 base; J trimming: 4 bases; junction bases outside the gene matches: 2. In DNA form, the CDR3 reads TGCGCCAGCAGCCAAGGTCAGGGGGCCACTGAAGCTTTCTTT. It translates to CASSQGQGATEAFF.

The chain has TRBV19 and TRBJ2-1, with 7 bases aligning to TRBD1. The germline V gene has CDR1 LNHDA and CDR2 SQIVND (reference sequence). Trimming took 5 bases from V and 9 from J; bases not matched to a gene: 7. The CDR3 totals 13 residues. The CDR3 is CASSADRVLEQFF. The DNA of the CDR3 is TGTGCCAGTAGTGCCGACAGGGTTCTTGAGCAGTTCTTC. The whole variable domain, remainder taken from reference TRBV19 and TRBJ2-1, is DGGITQSPKYLFRKEGQNVTLSCEQNLNHDAMYWYRQDPGQGLRLIYYSQIVNDFQKGDIAEGYSVSREKKESFPLTVTSAQKNPTAFYLCASSADRVLEQFFGPGTRLTVL.

This sequence joins TRBV5-4 and TRBJ2-7; 7 nucleotides match TRBD1. Germline loops: CDR1 SGHNT, CDR2 YYREEE (reference sequence). V trimming: 1 base; J trimming: 6 bases; junction bases outside the gene matches: 4. CDR3 size: 13 residues. The CDR3 DNA follows: TGTGCCAGCAGCTTGCGACAGGGCGGCGAGCAGTACTTC. Encoded protein: CASSLRQGGEQYF.